This entry features one T cell receptor beta chain sequence. No antigen is known for it. V lost 0 bases and J lost 3; bases outside the gene matches: 6. The CDR3 runs to 16 residues. From germline, CDR1 is SEHNR and CDR2 FQNEAQ (reference sequence). Unique molecular identifiers were built into the TCR beta cDNA libraries. Using its own MiXCR run on the PCR reads, TCRdb lists one record per CDR3 protein. The profile shows approximately 730,000 distinct CDR3 sequences, roughly 27% of them singletons. The data were obtained in a study of post-analysis software for immune sequencing data. Study-wide findings and caveats: Roughly 5 TRBV segments, TRBV5-6, TRBV5-1 and TRBV20-1 among them, were found more frequent in patients than controls.

This receptor was taken from a girl between 5 and 17 years old with multiple sclerosis. Sequencing input: blood. The chain combines TRBV7-9 with TRBJ2-7; 9 positions agree with TRBD2. CDR3 protein: CASSLALGSGSYEQYF. CDR3 sequence (DNA): TGTGCCAGCAGCTTAGCGCTCGGTAGCGGGAGCTACGAGCAGTACTTC.